This T cell receptor beta chain comes out of a study of shared clonotypes between healthy human individuals (dated by TCRdb to about 2020). A note on the overall study: The cohort included three men and a couple of women between 18 and 49 years of age. For each donor, CD4 naive and CD4 memory were each run on three plates, CD8 naive on two plates, and CD8 memory on one plate. Between about 0.94 and 10 billion PBMCs per donor were obtained by leukapheresis. To estimate repertoire size and how much clonotypes are shared between individuals, the study performed deep sequencing of blood TCR repertoires from a few healthy adults. To increase sequencing depth and limit assay-specific biases, different laboratories used diverse techniques to prepare libraries and sequence TCR repertoires. The paper's findings and limits, for the study overall: Pairwise subsampling led to the expectation that sequencing depth would affect the degree of clonotype sharing among donors. The genetic and exposure-history diversity represented was limited by the small number of donors. Compared with non-shared clonotypes, clonotypes shared by all four sorted-subset donors had higher generation probabilities. Even with the large sequencing depth, rarefaction of the sorted-subset datasets indicated that sequencing was incomplete. Larger estimated clonotype richness was generally found for naive subsets than for memory subsets. Sampling was restricted to blood, and TCR repertoires in tissue are likely to differ from TCR repertoires in blood. Across several donors, approximately 4.6% of naive CD4, roughly 3.5% of naive CD8, around 2.1% of memory CD4, and roughly 0.4% of memory CD8 clonotypes were shared.

CDR1 and CDR2, per the germline V gene, are MDHEN and SYDVKM. Clipping removes 5 bases from V and 4 bases from J, with 8 as the unmatched junction base count. Including the terminal cysteine and phenylalanine, the CDR3 comprises 15 residues. Only the CDR3 region is kept as DNA, spanning 45 bases read in frame from base 1. About this clone itself: Its antigen is not yet known. The record has no base qualities; no much larger clone is one base away.

Donors were healthy HIV-negative adults with no recently reported acute infections or vaccinations. Every donor was a Caucasian adult living in Nashville, Tennessee, USA. CD4+ T cells were enriched by magnetic negative selection; naive cells were then positively selected on CD45RA, and the negative fraction formed the memory subset. Blood was obtained by leukapheresis, after which PBMCs were separated by Ficoll-Histopaque density gradient centrifugation and cryopreserved in liquid nitrogen vapor phase. Analytical flow cytometry was used to check the purity and quantity of each magnetically sorted T cell population. Genomic DNA was isolated from each sorted fraction and quantified by UV absorbance on a Nanodrop 2000c. Using the deep immunoSEQ assay, TCR CDR3 regions were amplified from genomic DNA by multiplex PCR. Extracted genomic DNA from each cell subset was distributed evenly across all wells of several immunoSEQ 96-well plates, and each plate was treated as a replicate. For sorted subsets, each replicate PCR was loaded with 200 ng genomic DNA, equivalent to 30,000 or so T cell genomes. The purified libraries were quantified using a Qubit 3.0 fluorometer, sized with a Bioanalyzer 2100, and then quantified again using the KAPA Library Quantification kit. Each immunoSEQ 96-well plate was sequenced on its own single-read 150-cycle Illumina NextSeq 550 flow cell. The paper's data handling went like this. The immunoSEQ output contained only junctional sequences without quality scores, so filtering could not match that applied to full-length reads. To assign V/J genes and CDR3, sequences were annotated against IMGT germline references using PyIR, a Python wrapper for IgBLAST v1.9. Reads were filtered out if the reads had weak V/J assignments (E-value above 1e-6), no CDR3, stop codons, out-of-frame junctions, or ambiguous translated residues. V3J clonotypes were defined as sequences sharing an identical inferred V gene, J gene, and CDR3 amino acid sequence. Percentage overlap between repertoires was calculated by dividing the number of shared unique clonotypes by the size of the smaller repertoire. Repertoire richness was assessed with RTK rarefaction, the Chao1 estimator, and Recon v2.1 estimates of unobserved clonotypes. OLGA was used to compute generation probabilities for all TCRbeta clonotypes that the gDNA method yielded from several donors. TCRdb's version of the immuneACCESS table is confined to in-frame rearrangements and falls short of the full clone set. An unresolved V gene accounts for under half of the shortfall where checked; the remainder is of unknown origin. V, J and clone size are those of that table, while D and trimming were read from the DNA. The sample table lists 2 million to 3 million clones, 93% of them with a count of one. Roughly 0.36% of the sample goes to the ten largest clones.

The V gene is TRBV28 and the J gene is TRBJ2-7; 10 bases in between match TRBD1. This TCR was recovered from a man between 18 and 29 years old in good health. Some clones in this sample may be carry-over from other donors' samples. Sequenced: naive CD4+ T cells from PBMCs. What the cell subset or site label conveys for this sample: CD45RA+ positively selected. The CDR3 region: CASSPTGGLGYEQYF. The DNA sequence is TGTGCCAGCAGTCCGACAGGGGGCCTCGGATACGAGCAGTACTTC.